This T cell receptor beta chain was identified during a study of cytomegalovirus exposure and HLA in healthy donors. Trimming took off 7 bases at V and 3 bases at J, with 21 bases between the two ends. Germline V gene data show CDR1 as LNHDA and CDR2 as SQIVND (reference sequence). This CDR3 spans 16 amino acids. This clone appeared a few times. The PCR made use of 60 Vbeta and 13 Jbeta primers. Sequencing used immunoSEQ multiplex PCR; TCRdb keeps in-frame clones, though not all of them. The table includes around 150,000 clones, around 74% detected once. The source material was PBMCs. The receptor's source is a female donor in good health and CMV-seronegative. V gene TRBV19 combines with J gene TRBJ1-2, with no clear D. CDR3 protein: CASKAGVPGSYYGYTF. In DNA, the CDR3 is TGTGCCAGTAAAGCTGGGGTGCCGGGGTCTTACTATGGCTACACCTTC.